These 16 T cell receptor beta chains came from one sample sequenced in a study of T cell repertoires in cytomegalovirus infection. No antigen has been identified for these receptors. TCRdb re-derived calls from the reads in MiXCR, one entry per CDR3 protein. Seen here are about 570,000 distinct CDR3 sequences, almost 40% observed once, and the top ten hold 48%. Material: cultured PBMCs, obtained from culture after CMV antigen stimulation. These receptors were collected from a human donor in good health (CMV status not recorded). Some clones in this sample may be carry-over from other donors' samples.

The CDR3 is CASSLSGGSGYTF. CDR3 DNA sequence: TGTGCCAGCAGTTTATCGGGGGGTTCGGGCTACACCTTC. The chain couples TRBV27 to TRBJ1-2; a weak D match, TRBD1 (5 bases). The ends were cut back, 0 bases at V and 8 bases at J, with 10 bases in the middle. Germline loops: CDR1 MNHEY, CDR2 SMNVEV (reference sequence). The CDR3 consists of 13 residues.

This clonotype was recorded a few times. The chain joins TRBV19 to TRBJ2-5; D unresolved. CDR1 and CDR2 (germline): LNHDA, SQIVND (reference sequence). V dropped 6 bases and J dropped 3 bases, with 17 bases sitting between them. The CDR3 is 15 residues long. CDR3 in DNA: TGTGCCAGTAGGTCCCTGACCGAAATTAAAGAGACCCAGTACTTC. Its protein product is CASRSLTEIKETQYF.

V is TRBV20-1 and J is TRBJ2-3; a weak D match, TRBD2 (5 bases). The CDR3 has 15 amino acids. CDR1 and CDR2 (germline): DFQATT, SNEGSKA (reference sequence). Trimming stripped 6 bases from V and 0 bases from J, with 16 bases between. CDR3 residues: CSASREGTSTDTQYF. The CDR3, as DNA: TGCAGTGCCTCGAGAGAGGGAACTAGCACAGATACGCAGTATTTT.

This chain connects TRBV12-3 or TRBV12-4 to TRBJ2-2; no clear D gene. The CDR3 contains 14 residues. The V end lost 4 bases, the J end lost 6 bases, and 12 bases lay between the germline ends. CDR3 in amino acids: CASSSPPPAGELFF. The DNA of the CDR3 is TGTGCCAGCAGTTCCCCCCCCCCCGCCGGGGAGCTGTTTTTT.

There are a few counts of this clonotype. The chain uses TRBV7-2 and TRBJ1-3; D call uncertain. This CDR3 region has 13 residues. V was trimmed by 4 bases and J by 3 bases, leaving 7 bases between them. In germline, CDR1 is SGHTA, CDR2 FQGNSA. CDR3 amino acids: CASSSRSGNTIYF. In DNA form, the CDR3 reads TGTGCCAGCAGCTCCCGAAGTGGAAACACCATATATTTT.

This clonotype was seen a handful of times. The V gene is TRBV7-2, the J gene TRBJ2-3; 7 bases agree with TRBD2. Germline-derived CDR1 and CDR2 are SGHTA and FQGNSA. V was clipped by 5 bases and J by 3 bases; unmatched bases: 8. CDR3 length: 15 amino acids. CDR3 amino acids: CASSPRKGGTDTQYF. CDR3 bases: TGTGCCAGCAGCCCCCGTAAGGGAGGGACAGATACGCAGTATTTT. Based on the CDR3 plus reference TRBV7-2 and TRBJ2-3, the full variable domain is GAGVSQSPSNKVTEKGKDVELRCDPISGHTALYWYRQSLGQGLEFLIYFQGNSAPDKSGLPSDRFSAERTGGSVSTLTIQRTQQEDSAVYLCASSPRKGGTDTQYFGPGTRLTVL.

This chain uses TRBV7-9 with TRBJ2-1, with 9 bases aligning to TRBD1. This CDR3 is built from 15 residues. Germline values: CDR1 SEHNR, CDR2 FQNEAQ (reference sequence). Trimming removed 5 bases from V and 4 bases from J; junction bases left unmatched: 6. The CDR3 region is CASSPDRGEYNEQFF. CDR3 in DNA: TGTGCCAGCAGCCCAGACAGGGGGGAGTACAATGAGCAGTTCTTC.

This rearrangement joins TRBV5-6 to TRBJ2-2; tentative D call: TRBD1 (6 bases). There are 16 residues in the CDR3. V was pared by 4 bases and J by 2 bases, with 15 bases between. CDR1 SGHDT and CDR2 YYEEEE come from the germline V gene. The CDR3 is CASSPLNRENTGELFF. CDR3 coding DNA: TGTGCCAGCAGCCCACTAAACAGGGAAAACACCGGGGAGCTGTTTTTT.

The V and J genes are TRBV7-4 and TRBJ1-1, with D perhaps matching TRBD1 (5 bases). The germline V and J ends were trimmed by 5 bases and 2 bases, with 12 bases remaining between them. Germline CDR1 reads SGHVT; CDR2 reads SQSDAQ. The CDR3 extends over 14 amino acids. The CDR3 loop is CASSPFGHNTEAFF. The CDR3, as DNA: TGTGCCAGCAGCCCATTCGGACATAACACTGAAGCTTTCTTT.

The genes are TRBV2 and TRBJ2-7, with 8 positions matching TRBD2. This CDR3 is built from 12 residues. After removal of 8 bases from V and 4 bases from J, the junction contained 4 bases not matched to a gene. Germline lookup yields CDR1 SNHLY and CDR2 FYNNEI. CDR3 sequence reads: CASRGGRYEQYF. CDR3 nucleotide sequence: TGTGCCAGCCGCGGGGGGAGGTACGAGCAGTACTTC.

This rearrangement joins TRBV20-1 to TRBJ1-1, with D unclear. Germline CDR1 and CDR2: DFQATT and SNEGSKA (reference sequence). Trimming shortened V by 0 bases and J by 7 bases, and 9 bases separated the two germline ends. The CDR3 is 12 residues long. The CDR3 is CSARDPDLEAFF. The CDR3 coding sequence is TGCAGTGCTAGAGATCCGGACCTTGAAGCTTTCTTT.

The chain is built from TRBV7-2 and TRBJ2-2; D is unresolved. The V end lost 6 bases, the J end lost 0 bases, and 11 bases lay between the germline ends. The CDR3 loop spans 15 amino acids. From germline, CDR1 is SGHTA and CDR2 FQGNSA. CDR3 amino acids: CASSSWVSNTGELFF. The DNA for the CDR3 is TGTGCCAGCAGTTCGTGGGTATCGAACACCGGGGAGCTGTTTTTT.

As to this clonotype: One end of the junction varies from germline; a read error may be responsible. The V and J genes are TRBV11-2 and TRBJ1-2; D not resolved. The V gene's germline CDR1 is SGHAT and CDR2 FQNNGV. The CDR3 contains 14 residues. This CDR3 reads CACSLVGRPDIYTF. Here the CDR3 DNA reads TGTGCCTGCAGCTTAGTAGGCCGGCCCGATATCTACACCTTC.

The chain recombines TRBV11-3 with TRBJ2-7; D may be TRBD2 (5 bases). CDR3 length: 13 amino acids. Germline V gives CDR1 SGHNT, CDR2 YENEEA. The germline V and J ends were trimmed by 5 bases and 0 bases, with 8 bases remaining between them. CDR3 sequence reads: CASSNGVSYEQYF. The CDR3 DNA sequence: TGTGCCAGCAGCAACGGGGTCTCCTACGAGCAGTACTTC.

This chain joins TRBV7-9 and TRBJ2-3, with 11 bases matching TRBD2. V trimming: 8 bases; J trimming: 1 base; junction bases outside the gene matches: 2. The germline V gene has CDR1 SEHNR and CDR2 FQNEAQ (reference sequence). The CDR3 totals 14 residues. The CDR3 nucleotides are TGTGCCAGCTTGACTAGCGGGGGCACAGATACGCAGTATTTT. Protein: CASLTSGGTDTQYF.

This clonotype was counted a few times. The chain is built from TRBV12-3 or TRBV12-4 and TRBJ2-7; D remains unclear. This CDR3 is 15 amino acids long. Trimming left V 6 bases short and J 2 bases short, with 17 bases between. The CDR3 reads CASSQMGSGPYEQYF. For the CDR3, the DNA is TGTGCCAGCAGCCAAATGGGCTCCGGGCCCTACGAGCAGTACTTC.